These T cell receptor beta chains were read from a single sample in a study of cytomegalovirus exposure and HLA in healthy donors. The repertoire was sequenced with immunoSEQ multiplex PCR; TCRdb's copy has only in-frame clones and lacks some. The sample lists 100,000 to 150,000 clones, approximately 74% occurring once. Sequenced sample: PBMCs. These receptor sequences come from a man aged 40-49 years in good health and CMV-seropositive. Each CDR3 is given with its conserved first and last residue. The D gene is left open where the match is weak. Expanded clones get a size class; other rows say once, few or many, or leave the size out.

j_gene: TRBJ2-1
abundance: NA
v_gene: TRBV18
d_gene: TRBD1
len: 14
CDR3aa: CASSLGTDYNEQFF
CDR3nt: TGTGCCAGCTCACTCGGGACAGACTACAATGAGCAGTTCTTC

j_gene: TRBJ2-3
abundance: NA
v_gene: TRBV5-4
d_gene: TRBD1
len: 15
CDR3aa: CASSFIQGAWDTQYF
CDR3nt: TGTGCCAGCAGCTTCATTCAGGGGGCGTGGGATACGCAGTATTTT

j_gene: TRBJ2-7
abundance: NA
v_gene: TRBV28
d_gene: NA
len: 17
CDR3aa: CASSLIGGGVGGTEQYF
CDR3nt: TGTGCCAGCAGTTTAATTGGAGGGGGCGTGGGGGGTACCGAGCAGTACTTC

j_gene: TRBJ1-1
abundance: few
v_gene: TRBV7-9
d_gene: TRBD1
len: 15
CDR3aa: CASSPQGLQNTEAFF
CDR3nt: TGTGCCAGCAGCCCACAGGGGCTGCAGAACACTGAAGCTTTCTTT

j_gene: TRBJ2-7
abundance: NA
v_gene: TRBV5-4
d_gene: NA
len: 13
CDR3aa: CASSFPGPYEQYF
CDR3nt: TGTGCCAGCAGCTTTCCTGGCCCCTACGAGCAGTACTTC

j_gene: TRBJ2-1
abundance: few
v_gene: TRBV29-1
d_gene: TRBD2
len: 15
CDR3aa: CSVAHKQLADNEQFF
CDR3nt: TGCAGCGTTGCCCATAAACAACTAGCGGACAATGAGCAGTTCTTC

j_gene: TRBJ2-7
abundance: NA
v_gene: TRBV19
d_gene: TRBD1
len: 13
CDR3aa: CASRYRGSNEQYF
CDR3nt: TGTGCCAGTAGGTACAGGGGGAGTAACGAGCAGTACTTC

j_gene: TRBJ2-3
abundance: NA
v_gene: TRBV5-1
d_gene: TRBD2
len: 17
CDR3aa: CASSLVGSGRAMDTQYF
CDR3nt: TGCGCCAGCAGCTTGGTTGGCAGCGGGAGGGCCATGGATACGCAGTATTTT

j_gene: TRBJ1-1
abundance: few
v_gene: TRBV15
d_gene: TRBD1
len: 14
CDR3aa: CATTRTGGGFEAFF
CDR3nt: TGTGCCACCACCAGGACAGGGGGCGGCTTTGAAGCTTTCTTT

j_gene: TRBJ1-3
abundance: NA
v_gene: TRBV27
d_gene: NA
len: 13
CDR3aa: CASSTQSGNTIYF
CDR3nt: TGTGCCAGCAGTACCCAGTCAGGAAACACCATATATTTT

j_gene: TRBJ1-3
abundance: few
v_gene: TRBV7-6
d_gene: NA
len: 16
CDR3aa: CASSLGTAVSGNTIYF
CDR3nt: TGTGCCAGCAGCTTAGGGACAGCCGTCTCTGGAAACACCATATATTTT

j_gene: TRBJ1-1
abundance: NA
v_gene: TRBV18
d_gene: TRBD1
len: 13
CDR3aa: CASSPIQGFEAFF
CDR3nt: TGTGCCAGCTCACCAATACAGGGGTTCGAAGCTTTCTTT

j_gene: TRBJ2-2
abundance: NA
v_gene: TRBV5-1
d_gene: TRBD2
len: 16
CDR3aa: CASSPRTSGNTGELFF
CDR3nt: TGCGCCAGCAGCCCCAGGACTAGCGGGAACACCGGGGAGCTGTTTTTT

j_gene: TRBJ2-5
abundance: NA
v_gene: TRBV15
d_gene: NA
len: 13
CDR3aa: CATSRVGAETQYF
CDR3nt: TGTGCCACCAGCAGAGTGGGGGCAGAGACCCAGTACTTC

j_gene: TRBJ2-2
abundance: NA
v_gene: TRBV5-4
d_gene: NA
len: 15
CDR3aa: CASSLGGRDTGELFF
CDR3nt: TGTGCCAGCAGCTTGGGCGGCCGGGACACCGGGGAGCTGTTTTTT

j_gene: TRBJ2-1
abundance: NA
v_gene: TRBV6-1
d_gene: NA
len: 13
CDR3aa: CASTWAEYNEQFF
CDR3nt: TGTGCCAGCACCTGGGCAGAGTACAATGAGCAGTTCTTC

j_gene: TRBJ1-3
abundance: few
v_gene: TRBV6-5
d_gene: NA
len: 16
CDR3aa: CASSYGAGGPGNTIYF
CDR3nt: TGTGCCAGCAGTTACGGGGCAGGAGGGCCTGGAAACACCATATATTTT

j_gene: TRBJ1-1
abundance: NA
v_gene: TRBV7-9
d_gene: NA
len: 14
CDR3aa: CASSLQATNTEAFF
CDR3nt: TGTGCCAGCAGCTTACAGGCCACAAACACTGAAGCTTTCTTT

j_gene: TRBJ2-1
abundance: once
v_gene: TRBV4-1
d_gene: NA
len: 14
CDR3aa: CASSQVGSGVWQFF
CDR3nt: TGCGCCAGCAGCCAAGTCGGAAGCGGCGTATGGCAGTTCTTC

j_gene: TRBJ1-1
abundance: NA
v_gene: TRBV10-2
d_gene: NA
len: 14
CDR3aa: CASSPGLRGDEAFF
CDR3nt: TGCGCCAGCAGTCCCGGGTTAAGGGGTGATGAAGCTTTCTTT

j_gene: TRBJ2-2
abundance: NA
v_gene: TRBV6-5
d_gene: TRBD1
len: 15
CDR3aa: CASSSGQGYTGELFF
CDR3nt: TGTGCCAGCAGTTCGGGACAGGGTTACACCGGGGAGCTGTTTTTT

j_gene: TRBJ1-4
abundance: NA
v_gene: TRBV6-1
d_gene: NA
len: 15
CDR3aa: CASGGVDALGEKLFF
CDR3nt: TGTGCCAGCGGGGGGGTGGATGCTCTTGGTGAAAAACTGTTTTTT

j_gene: TRBJ1-1
abundance: NA
v_gene: TRBV11-2
d_gene: NA
len: 16
CDR3aa: CASSLDLGGVGTEAFF
CDR3nt: TGTGCCAGCAGCTTAGATCTGGGGGGGGTTGGCACTGAAGCTTTCTTT